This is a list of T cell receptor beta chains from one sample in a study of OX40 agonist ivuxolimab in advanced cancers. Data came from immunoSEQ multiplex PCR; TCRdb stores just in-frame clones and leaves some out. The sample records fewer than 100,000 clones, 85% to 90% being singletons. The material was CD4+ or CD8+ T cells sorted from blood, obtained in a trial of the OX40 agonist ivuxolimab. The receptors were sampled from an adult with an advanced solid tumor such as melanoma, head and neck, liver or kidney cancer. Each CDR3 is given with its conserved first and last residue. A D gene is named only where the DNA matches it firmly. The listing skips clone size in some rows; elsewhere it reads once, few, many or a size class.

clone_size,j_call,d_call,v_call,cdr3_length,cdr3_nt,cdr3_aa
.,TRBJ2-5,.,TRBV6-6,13,TGTGCCAGCAGACCCACAGGGAGAGAGACCCAGTACTTC,CASRPTGRETQYF
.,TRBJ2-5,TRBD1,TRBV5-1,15,TGCGCCAGCAGCTTGGTTGGGACAGGGGAAGAGACCCAGTACTTC,CASSLVGTGEETQYF
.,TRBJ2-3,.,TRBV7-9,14,TGTGCCAGCAGGTTTCGGGGTGTGGCAGATACGCAGTATTTT,CASRFRGVADTQYF
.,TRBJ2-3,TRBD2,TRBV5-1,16,TGCGCCAGCACCGAAGGACTGGGAGGGGACACAGATACGCAGTATTTT,CASTEGLGGDTDTQYF
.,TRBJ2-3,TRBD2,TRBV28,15,TGTGCCAGCAGTTTAGCGGGGGGGAACACAGATACGCAGTATTTT,CASSLAGGNTDTQYF
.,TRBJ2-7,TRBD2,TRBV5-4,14,TGTGCCAGCAGCTTGCGGCGGGGGGCCTACGAGCAGTACTTC,CASSLRRGAYEQYF
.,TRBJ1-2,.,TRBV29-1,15,TGCAGCGTTGGTCGGGGGCTACAGCCCTATCCTGGCTACACCTTC,CSVGRGLQPYPGYTF
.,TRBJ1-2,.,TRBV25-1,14,TGTGCCAGCAGTGAATACGGGACACGCTATGGCTACACCTTC,CASSEYGTRYGYTF
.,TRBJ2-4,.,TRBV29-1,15,TGCAGCGTTGAAGACCGATACGCCGCCAAAAACATTCAGTACTTC,CSVEDRYAAKNIQYF
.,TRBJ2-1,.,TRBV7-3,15,TGTGCCAGCAGCTTAACGGGCGACAGTTACAATGAGCAGTTCTTC,CASSLTGDSYNEQFF
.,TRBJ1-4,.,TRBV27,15,TGTGCCAGCAGGAGGACGGCTGCAACTAATGAAAAACTGTTTTTT,CASRRTAATNEKLFF
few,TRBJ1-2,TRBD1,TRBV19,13,TGTGCCAGTAGATGGACAGGCAACTACGGCTACACCTTC,CASRWTGNYGYTF
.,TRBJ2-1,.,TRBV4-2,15,TGTGCCAGCAGCCAAGAGGACGACTCCTACAATGAGCAGTTCTTC,CASSQEDDSYNEQFF
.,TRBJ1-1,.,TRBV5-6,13,TGTGCCAGCAGCTCGGCAGGGTCAAGCAGAGCTTTCTTT,CASSSAGSSRAFF
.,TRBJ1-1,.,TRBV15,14,TGTGCCACCAGCAGGAAATCAGGGAGGGCTGAAGCTTTCTTT,CATSRKSGRAEAFF
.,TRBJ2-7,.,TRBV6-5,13,TGTGCCAGCAGCCCCGGGGCCGCCTACGAGCAGTACTTC,CASSPGAAYEQYF